This TCR beta chain emerged from a study of Ad26.COV2.S vaccination and SARS-CoV-2 variants. At the level of the study: Administration of Ad26.COV2.S was intramuscular, either once or twice 56 days apart.

The sample's treatment: roughly 20 received Ad26.COV2.S at low or high dose, single or two shots; roughly five received placebo; per-sample allocation not given. Following the first vaccine or placebo injection, samples were taken on day 63. Trimming stripped 0 bases from V and 6 bases from J, with 6 bases between. CDR3 size: 13 residues. CDR1 and CDR2 (germline): SGHVS, FQNEAQ. Only in-frame clones appear in the TCRdb table, and some are missing; sequencing was by immunoSEQ multiplex PCR. The profile shows about 420,000 clones, approximately 88% of them singletons. The chain links TRBV7-8 to TRBJ2-1; D unclear. The origin of this receptor is a person aged 18-60 years who received the Ad26.COV2.S COVID-19 vaccine or a placebo. The material sequenced was peripheral blood, taken in a trial of Ad26.COV2.S vaccine versus placebo. In DNA, the CDR3 is TGTGCCAGCAGCTTAGCCCGAGTCAATGAGCAGTTCTTC. Protein sequence: CASSLARVNEQFF. Full variable domain (remainder filled in from reference TRBV7-8 and TRBJ2-1): GAGVSQSPRYKVAKRGQDVALRCDPISGHVSLFWYQQALGQGPEFLTYFQNEAQLDKSGLPSDRFFAERPEGSVSTLKIQRTQQEDSAVYLCASSLARVNEQFFGPGTRLTVL.